The T cell receptor (beta chain) under discussion was sequenced for a study of T cell responses to AZD1222 COVID-19 vaccine (TCRdb year 2021). Concerning the study at large: AZD1222 recipients whose second dose came at about 4 weeks and those whose second dose came at about 12 weeks were combined into one group, since spike-specific TCR depth and breadth did not differ between the two schedules. Trial participants were enrolled by age into subgroups of 18-55, 56-69 and 70-plus years, and around 150, 29 and 61 TCR-sequenced participants, respectively, were included in these subgroups. A total of about 240 trial participants underwent TCR sequencing, of whom about 200 received two doses of AZD1222 and around 25 received two doses of the MenACWY control vaccine.

As concerns this clone: Its recognized antigen is unknown. No per-base quality is available; no much larger clone lies one base away.

The CDR3 regions of human TCRbeta chains were analyzed by immunosequencing. Per the authors' processing: Repertoire TCRs were checked for matches against a reference library of SARS-CoV-2-specific TCRs that had been generated using the MIRA antigen-specificity platform. Breadth was defined as the fraction of unique TCRs that were SARS-CoV-2-associated, and depth was defined as the fraction of total T cells that were SARS-CoV-2-associated. Using the MIRA data, every spike-specific TCR was mapped to the spike region that the TCR reacted to and assigned to either a CD4 or a CD8 class. Log10-transformed breadth and depth values were compared by one-way ANOVA with Sidak's multiple comparisons tests. The table comes from immuneACCESS by way of TCRdb, which keeps in-frame sequences with V and J called. Part of the clones is missing from these tables; in studies checked, under half for an unresolved V gene and the rest for unknown reasons. That table gives V, J and clone size, and the DNA gave D and trimming. This sample is represented by under 140,000 clones; around 90% of them were singletons. Clones ranked in the top ten supply roughly 3.2% of the sample.

This specimen's time point label, per the study, means: baseline before first vaccination. Vaccinee samples came from UK trials COV001 and COV002, including a single-blind randomized controlled phase 2/3 trial of AZD1222 (ChAdOx1 nCoV-19) in healthy adults. For TCRbeta chain sequencing, PBMC samples were collected from trial participants at day 0 and at day 28 after the second dose. CDR1 and CDR2 are drawn from the germline V gene: MDHEN, SYDVKM. The CDR3 starts with the cysteine, ends with the phenylalanine, and has 13 residues. Only CDR3 DNA is held: 39 bases, read in frame from base 1. A distance of 7 bases separates the germline ends of V and J, which lose 7 bases and 0 bases respectively. Overall results and qualifications from the work: Nearly half of unique spike-specific TCRs reportedly recognized epitopes outside regions mutated in the B.1.351 and B.1.1.7 variants. Most participants were white British and females outnumbered males, and the authors suggested that clonal diversity may have been underestimated. The 56-69-year group was small, and its depth increase did not reach significance, likely because of low power. After two AZD1222 doses, spike-specific TCR breadth and depth were significantly higher than at day 0 and than in MenACWY recipients. The whole spike protein was spanned by vaccine-associated CD4 TCRs, and dominant responses were seen in regions 160-218 and 743-854. Only six AZD1222 recipients were SARS-CoV-2 seropositive at baseline, limiting conclusions about previously exposed vaccinees. Because no day 14 peak-response samples were available, the repertoires could be characterized only after the peak T cell response.

The rearranged chain carries TRBV28 and TRBJ1-3; the D segment cannot be called with confidence. The receptor was isolated from an adult in good health. The sequencing here drew on peripheral blood, taken on day 0 of AZD1222 vaccination. The sequenced DNA is TGTGCCAGCACCCTACACTCTGGAAACACCATATATTTT. It codes for CASTLHSGNTIYF.